This T cell receptor (beta chain) was captured in a study of blood T cell repertoires in COVID-19 (dated by TCRdb to the early 2020s). For context, the study as a whole: Samples from collaborators originated in the United States, Italy and Spain and spanned both the acute and convalescent phases of COVID-19. The material from the prospective study consisted of cDNA or gDNA derived from T cells, B-cell-depleted T cells, or PBMCs. Subjects who had been exposed to COVID-19, were actively infected with it, or had recovered from it provided the deeply sampled blood TCRbeta repertoires that made up the dataset. A freely available public database, intended as a resource for researchers studying the immune response to SARS-CoV-2, is where the repertoires were released. The samples were drawn from the first 160 participants of the ongoing ImmuneRACE study and from more than 1,000 subjects provided by 6 global collaborators. Nearly every sample came with metadata listing a de-identified subject ID, COVID-19 status, age in years and sex. HLA class I and class II types, where available, came from metadata supplied by the sample provider rather than from assay-based typing. General study outcomes and caveats: The quantity of clinical and demographic metadata differed by source and by participant and was supplied without curation.

One collaborating source in Seattle enrolled patients while the patients were actively infected and followed the patients over time throughout the course of disease. Collaborating institutions collected whole blood in K2EDTA tubes following their own protocols. For TCRbeta analysis, collaborator samples were shipped as frozen whole blood, as isolated PBMCs, or as DNA extracted from either sample type. In the germline V gene, CDR1 corresponds to SQVTM and CDR2 to ANQGSEA. Trimming leaves V shorter by 7 bases and J shorter by 0 bases, with the junction holding 11 bases beyond the gene matches. The cysteine opens and the phenylalanine closes a CDR3 of 16 amino acids. Solely the CDR3 DNA is kept, with 48 bases framed from the first base. This clone was seen many times. This clone's antigen is unknown. Qualities for individual bases were not recorded, and no much larger clone is one base off. TCRbeta CDR3 regions were amplified from genomic DNA by means of the immunoSEQ Assay, a bias-controlled multiplex PCR. Regarding the original processing steps: Nucleated cell counts per sample were estimated from amplification of reference gene primers within the assay. To quantify the absolute abundance of each unique TCRbeta CDR3 rearrangement, sequence reads were collapsed and filtered. Productive Simpson clonality was computed per sample as the square root of Simpson's diversity index over productive rearrangements. The source is immuneACCESS, and TCRdb retained only in-frame sequences with V and J called. Part of the clones is not carried over; for the studies checked, unresolved V genes explain less than half of this, and the remainder is unexplained. D and trimming were read from the DNA, whereas the V and J calls and clone size are those reported in that table. The sample table shows fewer than 70,000 clones, and about three quarters are seen once. The top ten clones comprise approximately 20% of the sample.

The rearrangement joined TRBV29-1 to TRBJ1-1; 10 bases in the junction line up with TRBD1. Sequencing was carried out using peripheral blood. The receptor's source is a man aged 25 to 40 with COVID-19, enrolled during active disease. The CDR3 in this case is CSGYGQGEQMNTEAFF. The nucleotide sequence reads TGCAGCGGCTACGGACAGGGGGAACAAATGAACACTGAAGCTTTCTTT.